This T cell receptor beta chain was captured by sequencing in a study of OX40 agonist ivuxolimab in advanced cancers. Study-level background: Patients received intravenous ivuxolimab every 2 weeks at 0.01 to 10 mg/kg.

There are 14 residues in the CDR3. Germline trimming cut 6 bases from V and 4 bases from J; bases unmatched to any gene: 3. CDR1 and CDR2 from the germline V gene are SNHLY and FYNNEI. Here immunoSEQ multiplex PCR was the method, and the copy in TCRdb shows in-frame clones only, minus some. The sample has roughly 46,000 clones; about 89% are singletons. The specimen comprised CD4+ or CD8+ T cells sorted from blood, sampled in a trial of the OX40 agonist ivuxolimab. V usage is TRBV2 and J usage is TRBJ2-5, with TRBD1 identical over 12 bases. This TCR was recovered from an adult with an advanced solid tumor such as melanoma, head and neck, liver or kidney cancer. The CDR3: CASSRDRGRETQYF. CDR3 nucleotide sequence: TGTGCCAGCAGCCGGGACAGGGGGCGAGAGACCCAGTACTTC. Full variable domain (missing parts from reference TRBV2 and TRBJ2-5): EPEVTQTPSHQVTQMGQEVILRCVPISNHLYFYWYRQILGQKVEFLVSFYNNEISEKSEIFDDQFSVERPDGSNFTLKIRSTKLEDSAMYFCASSRDRGRETQYFGPGTRLLVL.